The present T cell receptor (beta chain) was sequenced within a study of T cell repertoires in cytomegalovirus infection. Study background: TCR beta signatures that were public indicated CMV infection and matching HLA type. General study findings and limits: Of the TCR beta families, the public ones yielded a cumulative frequency that identified carriers of CMV plus the relevant HLA.

This clonotype was observed a handful of times. Its antigen is still unknown. TCRdb called the reads again in MiXCR, with one record for every CDR3 protein. The profile shows roughly 300,000 distinct CDR3 sequences, around 9.5% of them singletons. CDR3 length: 16 amino acids. V dropped 5 bases and J dropped 7 bases, with 21 bases sitting between them. Sequences were obtained from PBMCs. The chain employs TRBV12-3 or TRBV12-4 and TRBJ2-4, with D perhaps assigned TRBD1 or TRBD2 (5 bases each). This sequence originates from a human donor in good health (CMV status not recorded). Some clones in this sample may be carry-over from other donors' samples. CDR3 loop: CASSRSRGVPSNIQYF. In DNA form, the CDR3 reads TGTGCCAGCAGTCGATCTCGAGGGGTCCCTAGTAACATTCAGTACTTC.